A single sample gave rise to the 8 T cell receptor beta chains below, sequenced in a study of blood T cell repertoires in COVID-19. The data were produced by immunoSEQ multiplex PCR, yet TCRdb's version contains in-frame clones alone and is incomplete. The data contain approximately 220,000 clones, approximately 86% of them singletons. The sequencing input was PBMCs or T cells enriched from blood (not recorded which). These receptors came from a woman in her 30s who had been exposed to COVID-19.

This clone was found once. The chain couples TRBV6-1 to TRBJ1-4; D might be TRBD1 (5 bases). CDR3 length: 16 residues. In germline, CDR1 is MNHNS, CDR2 SASEGT. V was shortened by 2 bases and J by 8 bases, with 18 bases between the two germline ends. The CDR3 nucleotides read TGTGCCAGCAGTGAATTACCGGGGGACCTAGGGGAAAAACTGTTTTTT. Translating it yields CASSELPGDLGEKLFF.

The sample holds a few counts of this clone. The V call is TRBV19, the J call TRBJ1-2; TRBD1 agrees at 9 bases. Germline values: CDR1 LNHDA, CDR2 SQIVND (reference sequence). The CDR3 has 13 residues. The junction had 6 bases not matched to a gene; V was cut back by 4 bases and J by 9 bases. In DNA, the CDR3 is TGTGCCAGTAGTACGACAGGGGGTGAGCGCTACACCTTC. This sequence encodes CASSTTGGERYTF.

J is TRBJ1-3 and V is TRBV24-1; D gene unclear. V was trimmed by 0 bases and J by 0 bases, leaving 11 bases between them. This CDR3 spans 17 amino acids. The V gene's germline CDR1 is KGHDR and CDR2 SFDVKD. The CDR3 nucleotides are TGTGCCACCAGTGATTTGGTTACGAGGGTCTCTGGAAACACCATATATTTT. Protein: CATSDLVTRVSGNTIYF.

This clone was counted once. The gene calls are TRBV24-1 and TRBJ1-5; 9 bases align to TRBD1. Germline loops: CDR1 KGHDR, CDR2 SFDVKD. This CDR3 comprises 15 residues. Trimming at V came to 6 bases and at J to 4 bases, leaving 6 bases not matched to a gene. CDR3 region: CATSTGQGFNQPQHF. The CDR3 DNA is TGTGCCACCAGTACAGGACAGGGGTTTAATCAGCCCCAGCATTTT.

The chain combines TRBV6-4 with TRBJ2-1, with 9 bases that match TRBD1. The J segment lost 1 base and the V segment lost 6 bases, leaving 4 bases of the junction unmatched. The CDR3 spans 15 residues. Germline V gives CDR1 MRHNA, CDR2 SNTAGT. CDR3 sequence: CASSQDRGSYNEQFF. The DNA of the CDR3 is TGTGCCAGCAGCCAGGACAGGGGATCCTACAATGAGCAGTTCTTC.

This clone has just a few counts. This rearrangement joins TRBV2 to TRBJ1-5; TRBD1 aligns across 9 bases. Trimming cost V 0 bases and J 5 bases; bases outside gene matches: 2. Germline assignment: CDR1 SNHLY and CDR2 FYNNEI. The CDR3 loop spans 15 amino acids. CDR3 amino acids: CASSEAGQGDQPQHF. CDR3 nucleotide sequence: TGTGCCAGCAGTGAAGCGGGACAGGGTGATCAGCCCCAGCATTTT. Drawing the rest from reference TRBV2 and TRBJ1-5, the complete variable domain is EPEVTQTPSHQVTQMGQEVILRCVPISNHLYFYWYRQILGQKVEFLVSFYNNEISEKSEIFDDQFSVERPDGSNFTLKIRSTKLEDSAMYFCASSEAGQGDQPQHFGDGTRLSIL.

In this sample, this clone turned up once. The genes are TRBV28 and TRBJ1-6, with 7 nucleotides matching TRBD1. This CDR3 is 15 amino acids long. Unmatched junction bases numbered 1, after V lost 3 bases and J lost 2 bases. Germline-derived CDR1 and CDR2 are MDHEN and SYDVKM. This CDR3 reads CASSFGTAYNSPLHF. CDR3 DNA sequence: TGTGCCAGCAGTTTCGGGACAGCCTATAATTCACCCCTCCACTTT.

The chain uses TRBV18 and TRBJ2-4, with D perhaps matching TRBD2 (6 bases). The germline CDR1 and CDR2 sequences are KGHSH and LQKENI. The CDR3 contains 16 residues. Trimming stripped 3 bases from V and 0 bases from J, with 12 bases between. CDR3 in amino acids: CASSPREAKAKNIQYF. Written as DNA, the CDR3 is TGTGCCAGCTCACCGAGGGAGGCGAAAGCCAAAAACATTCAGTACTTC.